This TCR beta chain stems from a study of shared clonotypes between healthy human individuals. Overall study: CD4 naive and CD4 memory each took three plates per donor, while CD8 naive took two and CD8 memory one. Study observations and caveats: What limited the represented genetic and exposure-history diversity was the small number of donors. Sharing across four donors was highest in naive CD4 (around 5%) and lowest in memory CD8 (roughly 0.4%).

The CD4+ fraction was divided into a CD45RA+ naive subset and a CD45RA-negative memory subset. Assay used: immunoSEQ multiplex PCR; TCRdb lists only in-frame clones, some missing. Among around 1.1 million clones listed, 75% to 85% were seen once. Note on this clone: Its specificity is unknown.

Per germline, CDR1 MGHRA and CDR2 YSYEKL. CDR3 length: 19 amino acids. V lost 3 bases and J lost 2, with 24 bases in between. This chain uses TRBV4-1 with TRBJ2-3; D is tentatively TRBD1 or TRBD2 (5 bases each). The TCR comes from a man younger than 30 in good health. Some clones in this sample may be carry-over from other donors' samples. Material: memory CD4+ T cells from PBMCs. The subset was: CD45RA-negative fraction. CDR3 nucleotide sequence: TGCGCCAGCAGCCATACCACAGACCCTCGGGGCTTATACACAGATACGCAGTATTTT. This gives the protein CASSHTTDPRGLYTDTQYF.